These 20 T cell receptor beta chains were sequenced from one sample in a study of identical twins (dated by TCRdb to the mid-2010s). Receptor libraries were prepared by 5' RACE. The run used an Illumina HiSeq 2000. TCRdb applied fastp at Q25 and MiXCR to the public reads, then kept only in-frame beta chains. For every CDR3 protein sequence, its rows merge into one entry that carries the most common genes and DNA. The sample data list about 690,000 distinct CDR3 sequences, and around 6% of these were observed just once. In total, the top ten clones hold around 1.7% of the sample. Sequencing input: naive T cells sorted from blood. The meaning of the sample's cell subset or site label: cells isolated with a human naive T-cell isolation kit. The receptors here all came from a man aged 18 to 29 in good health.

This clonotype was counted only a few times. The CDR3 loop is CASSSTSGRYQETQYF. The CDR3 DNA follows: TGTGCCAGCAGCTCCACTAGCGGGAGGTACCAAGAGACCCAGTACTTC. The genes are TRBV13 and TRBJ2-5; 12 nucleotides agree with TRBD2. V was clipped by 4 bases and J by 0 bases; unmatched bases: 3. The CDR3 is made up of 16 amino acids. Per germline, CDR1 PRHDT and CDR2 FYEKMQ (reference sequence).

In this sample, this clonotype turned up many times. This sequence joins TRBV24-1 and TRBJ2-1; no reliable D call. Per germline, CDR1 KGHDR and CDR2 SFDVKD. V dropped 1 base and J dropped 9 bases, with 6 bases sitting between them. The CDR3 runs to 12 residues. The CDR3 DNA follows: TGTGCCACCAGTGATTTCATGGGTGAGCAGTTCTTC. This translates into CATSDFMGEQFF.

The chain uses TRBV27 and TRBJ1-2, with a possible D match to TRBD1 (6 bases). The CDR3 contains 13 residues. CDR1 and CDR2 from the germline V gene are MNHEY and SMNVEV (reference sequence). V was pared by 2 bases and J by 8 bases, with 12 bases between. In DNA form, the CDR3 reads TGTGCCAGCAGTTTAGACCCGCAGGGGGGCTACACCTTC. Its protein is CASSLDPQGGYTF.

Here the CDR3 DNA reads TGTGCCAGCAGTTTTGCCGTTAGCGGGGGAGGGGAGACCCAGTACTTC. Its protein product is CASSFAVSGGGETQYF. The J gene is TRBJ2-5, the V gene TRBV6-5; 9 bases are a match to TRBD2. Germline-derived CDR1 and CDR2 are MNHEY and SVGAGI. V shed 4 bases, J shed 5 bases, and the junction held 11 bases outside the gene matches. CDR3 size: 16 residues.

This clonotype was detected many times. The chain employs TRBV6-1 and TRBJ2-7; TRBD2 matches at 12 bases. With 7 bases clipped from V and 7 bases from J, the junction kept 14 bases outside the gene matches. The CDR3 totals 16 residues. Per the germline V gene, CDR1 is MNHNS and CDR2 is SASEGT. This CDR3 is CASIITGLAGGGEQYV. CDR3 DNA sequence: TGTGCCAGCATCATTACTGGGCTAGCGGGAGGGGGGGAGCAGTACGTC.

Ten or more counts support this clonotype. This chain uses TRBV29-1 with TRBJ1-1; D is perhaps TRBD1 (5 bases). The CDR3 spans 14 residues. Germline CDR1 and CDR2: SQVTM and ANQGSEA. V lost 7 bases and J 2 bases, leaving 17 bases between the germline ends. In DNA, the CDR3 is TGCAGCGCATTGAAGGACACGGGAAACACTGAAGCTTTCTTT. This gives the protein CSALKDTGNTEAFF.

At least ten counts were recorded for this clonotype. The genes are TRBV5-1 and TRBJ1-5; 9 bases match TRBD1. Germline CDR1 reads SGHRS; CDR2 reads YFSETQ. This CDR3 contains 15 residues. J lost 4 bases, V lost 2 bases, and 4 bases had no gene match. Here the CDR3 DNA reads TGCGCCAGCAGCTTATCCGGGACAGGGAATCAGCCCCAGCATTTT. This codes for CASSLSGTGNQPQHF.

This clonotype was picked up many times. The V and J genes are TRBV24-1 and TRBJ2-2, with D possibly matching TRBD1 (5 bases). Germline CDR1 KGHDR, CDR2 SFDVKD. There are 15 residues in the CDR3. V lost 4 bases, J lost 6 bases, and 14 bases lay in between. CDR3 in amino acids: CATSERNRFPGELFF. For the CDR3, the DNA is TGTGCCACCAGTGAACGCAACAGGTTCCCCGGGGAGCTGTTTTTT.

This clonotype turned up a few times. DNA for the CDR3: TGTGCCAGCGAATCCGCAGTAGGGTACGAGCAGTACGTC. It yields the protein CASESAVGYEQYV. The rearrangement joins TRBV6-1 to TRBJ2-7; no firm D call. Germline V gene sequence: CDR1 MNHNS, CDR2 SASEGT. Trimming cost V 8 bases and J 4 bases, with 15 bases left between them. There are 13 residues in the CDR3.

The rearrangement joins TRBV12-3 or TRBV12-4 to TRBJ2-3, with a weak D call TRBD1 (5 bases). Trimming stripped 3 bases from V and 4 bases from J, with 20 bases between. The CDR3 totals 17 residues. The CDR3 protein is CASSFGATAIAADTQYF. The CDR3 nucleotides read TGTGCCAGCAGTTTTGGGGCAACCGCTATAGCCGCAGATACGCAGTATTTT.

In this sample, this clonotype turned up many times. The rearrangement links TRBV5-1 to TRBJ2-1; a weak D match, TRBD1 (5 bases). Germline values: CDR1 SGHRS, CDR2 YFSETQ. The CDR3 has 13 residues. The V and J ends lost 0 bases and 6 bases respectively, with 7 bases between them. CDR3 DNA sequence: TGCGCCAGCAGCTTGGAGACAGTCAATGAGCAGTTCTTC. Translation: CASSLETVNEQFF.

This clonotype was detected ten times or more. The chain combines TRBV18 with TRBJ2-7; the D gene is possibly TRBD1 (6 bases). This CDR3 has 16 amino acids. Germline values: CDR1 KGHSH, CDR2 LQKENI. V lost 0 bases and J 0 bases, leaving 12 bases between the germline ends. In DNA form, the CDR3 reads TGTGCCAGCTCACCACCCAGGGGCCAGAGCTCCTACGAGCAGTACTTC. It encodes CASSPPRGQSSYEQYF.

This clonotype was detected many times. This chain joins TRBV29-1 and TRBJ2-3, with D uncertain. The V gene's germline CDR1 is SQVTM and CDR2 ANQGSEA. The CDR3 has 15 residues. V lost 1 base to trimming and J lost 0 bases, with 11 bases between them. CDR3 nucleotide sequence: TGCAGCGTTGAAGTCACAGCCACTAGCACAGATACGCAGTATTTT. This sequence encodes CSVEVTATSTDTQYF.

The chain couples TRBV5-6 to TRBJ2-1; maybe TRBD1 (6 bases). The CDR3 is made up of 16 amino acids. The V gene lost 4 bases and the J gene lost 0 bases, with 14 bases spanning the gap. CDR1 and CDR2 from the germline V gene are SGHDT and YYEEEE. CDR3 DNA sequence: TGTGCCAGCAGCCTCCTTCAGGGGTTCTCCTACAATGAGCAGTTCTTC. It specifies CASSLLQGFSYNEQFF.

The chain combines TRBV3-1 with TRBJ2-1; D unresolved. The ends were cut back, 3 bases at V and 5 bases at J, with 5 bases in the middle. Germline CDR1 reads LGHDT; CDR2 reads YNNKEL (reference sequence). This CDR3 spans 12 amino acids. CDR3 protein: CASSQQNNEQFF. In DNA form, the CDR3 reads TGTGCCAGCAGCCAGCAAAACAATGAGCAGTTCTTC.

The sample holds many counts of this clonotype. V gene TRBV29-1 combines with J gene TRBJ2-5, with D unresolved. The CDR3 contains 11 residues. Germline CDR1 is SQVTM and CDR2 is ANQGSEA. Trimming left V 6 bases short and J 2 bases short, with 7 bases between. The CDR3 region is CSVGEQETQYF. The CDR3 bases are TGCAGCGTGGGTGAACAAGAGACCCAGTACTTC.

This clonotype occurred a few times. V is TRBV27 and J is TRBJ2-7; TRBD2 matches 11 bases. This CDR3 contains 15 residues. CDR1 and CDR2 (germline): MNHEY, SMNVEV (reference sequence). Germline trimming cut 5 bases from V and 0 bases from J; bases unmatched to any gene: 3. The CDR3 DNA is TGTGCCAGCAGTGCGACTAGCGGGGTCTCCTACGAGCAGTACTTC. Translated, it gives CASSATSGVSYEQYF.

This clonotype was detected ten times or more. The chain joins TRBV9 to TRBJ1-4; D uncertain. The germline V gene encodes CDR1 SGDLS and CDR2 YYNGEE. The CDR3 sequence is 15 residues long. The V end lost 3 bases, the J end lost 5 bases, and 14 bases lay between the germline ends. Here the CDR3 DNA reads TGTGCCAGCAGCGCCCAACAAGGACGGAATGAAAAACTGTTTTTT. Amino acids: CASSAQQGRNEKLFF.

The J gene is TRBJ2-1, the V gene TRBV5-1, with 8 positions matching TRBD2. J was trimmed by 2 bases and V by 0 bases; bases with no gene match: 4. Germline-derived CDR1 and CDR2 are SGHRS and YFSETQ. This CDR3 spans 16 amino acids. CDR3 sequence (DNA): TGCGCCAGCAGCTTGGCTACGGGAGGGGCCTACAATGAGCAGTTCTTC. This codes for CASSLATGGAYNEQFF.

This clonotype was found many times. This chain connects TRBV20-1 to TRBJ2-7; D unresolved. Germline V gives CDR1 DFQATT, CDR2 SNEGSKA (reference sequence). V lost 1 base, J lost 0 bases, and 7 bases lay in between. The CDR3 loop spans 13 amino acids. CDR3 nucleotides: TGCAGTGCTAGAGTTGCAGGCTCCTACGAGCAGTACGTC. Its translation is CSARVAGSYEQYV.